The clone carrying this TCR beta chain appeared once. Method: immunoSEQ multiplex PCR; TCRdb's copy keeps in-frame clones and lacks some. The table lists 150,000 to 200,000 clones, about 90% of them singletons, with 2% to 2.5% in the top ten. This CDR3 has 11 amino acids. Germline CDR1 is LNHNV and CDR2 is YYDKDF (reference sequence). Trimming stripped 3 bases from V and 3 bases from J, with 2 bases between. These data belong to a study of control samples from healthy donors and cancer patients. The receptor was isolated from a middle-aged woman in good health. V usage is TRBV15 and J usage is TRBJ1-2, with no clear D. Input material: blood. The CDR3 is CATSSHYGYTF. Here the CDR3 DNA reads TGTGCCACCAGCAGTCACTATGGCTACACCTTC.